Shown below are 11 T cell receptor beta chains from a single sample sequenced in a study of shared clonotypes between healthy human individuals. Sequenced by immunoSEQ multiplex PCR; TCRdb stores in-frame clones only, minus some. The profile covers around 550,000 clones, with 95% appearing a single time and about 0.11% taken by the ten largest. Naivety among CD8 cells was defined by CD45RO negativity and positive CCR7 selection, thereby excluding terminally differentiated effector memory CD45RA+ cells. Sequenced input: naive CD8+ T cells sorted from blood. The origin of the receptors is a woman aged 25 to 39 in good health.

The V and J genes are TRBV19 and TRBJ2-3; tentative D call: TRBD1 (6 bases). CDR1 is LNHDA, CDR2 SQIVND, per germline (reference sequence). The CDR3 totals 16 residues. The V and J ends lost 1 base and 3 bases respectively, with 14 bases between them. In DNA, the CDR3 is TGTGCCAGTAGTATAGGCCGACAGGTGGGGACAGATACGCAGTATTTT. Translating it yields CASSIGRQVGTDTQYF.

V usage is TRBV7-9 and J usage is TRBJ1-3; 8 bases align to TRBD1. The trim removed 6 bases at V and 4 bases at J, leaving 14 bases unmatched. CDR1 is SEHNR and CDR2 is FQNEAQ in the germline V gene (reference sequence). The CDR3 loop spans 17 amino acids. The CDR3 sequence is CASSVGRGRLKGNTIYF. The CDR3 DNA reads TGTGCCAGCAGTGTGGGCAGGGGGCGCTTGAAAGGAAACACCATATATTTT.

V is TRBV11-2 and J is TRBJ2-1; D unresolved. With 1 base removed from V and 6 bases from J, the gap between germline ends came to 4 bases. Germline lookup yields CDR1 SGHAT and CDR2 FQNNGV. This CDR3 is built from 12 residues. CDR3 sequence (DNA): TGTGCCAGCAGCTTAGGCCTCAATGAGCAGTTCTTC. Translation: CASSLGLNEQFF.

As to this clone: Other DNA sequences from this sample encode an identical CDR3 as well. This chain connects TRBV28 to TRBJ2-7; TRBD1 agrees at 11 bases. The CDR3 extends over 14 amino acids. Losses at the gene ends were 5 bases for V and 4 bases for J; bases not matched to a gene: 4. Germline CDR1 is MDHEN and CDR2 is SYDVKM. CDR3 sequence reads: CASSLRDRGYEQYF. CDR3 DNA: TGTGCCAGCAGTCTGCGGGACAGGGGGTACGAGCAGTACTTC.

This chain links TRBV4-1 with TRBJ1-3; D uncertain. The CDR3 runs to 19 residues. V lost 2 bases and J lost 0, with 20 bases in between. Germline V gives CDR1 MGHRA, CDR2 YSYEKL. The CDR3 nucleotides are TGCGCCAGCAGCCAATCCCCTTTAACGGGCAGACGCTCTGGAAACACCATATATTTT. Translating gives CASSQSPLTGRRSGNTIYF.

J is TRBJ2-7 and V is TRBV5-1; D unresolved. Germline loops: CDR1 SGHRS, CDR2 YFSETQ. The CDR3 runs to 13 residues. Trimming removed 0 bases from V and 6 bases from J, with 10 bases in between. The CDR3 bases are TGCGCCAGCAGCTTGGTTCCCGCGGCCGAGCAGTACTTC. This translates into CASSLVPAAEQYF.

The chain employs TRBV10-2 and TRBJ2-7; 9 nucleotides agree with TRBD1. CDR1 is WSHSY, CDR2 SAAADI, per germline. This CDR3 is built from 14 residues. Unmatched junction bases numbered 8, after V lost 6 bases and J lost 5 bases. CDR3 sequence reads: CASSLRDRVDEQYF. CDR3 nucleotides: TGCGCCAGCAGCCTCCGGGACAGGGTGGACGAGCAGTACTTC.

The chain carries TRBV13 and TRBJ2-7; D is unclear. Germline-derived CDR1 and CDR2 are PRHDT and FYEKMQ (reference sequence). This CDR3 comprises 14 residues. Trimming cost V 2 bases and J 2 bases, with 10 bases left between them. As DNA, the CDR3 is TGTGCCAGCAGCTTAAAGGGCAGCGCCTACGAGCAGTACTTC. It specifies CASSLKGSAYEQYF.

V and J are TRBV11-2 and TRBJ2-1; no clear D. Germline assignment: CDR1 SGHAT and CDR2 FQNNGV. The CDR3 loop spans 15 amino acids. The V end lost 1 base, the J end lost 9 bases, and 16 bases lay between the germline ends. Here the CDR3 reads CASSLVGVAGSEQFF. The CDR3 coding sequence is TGTGCCAGCAGCTTAGTTGGGGTAGCCGGTTCTGAGCAGTTCTTC.

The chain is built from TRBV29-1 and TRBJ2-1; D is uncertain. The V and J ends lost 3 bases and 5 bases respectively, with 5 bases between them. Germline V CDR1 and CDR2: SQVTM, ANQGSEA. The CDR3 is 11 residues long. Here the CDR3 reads CSVDLDNEQFF. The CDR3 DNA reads TGCAGCGTTGACCTGGACAATGAGCAGTTCTTC.

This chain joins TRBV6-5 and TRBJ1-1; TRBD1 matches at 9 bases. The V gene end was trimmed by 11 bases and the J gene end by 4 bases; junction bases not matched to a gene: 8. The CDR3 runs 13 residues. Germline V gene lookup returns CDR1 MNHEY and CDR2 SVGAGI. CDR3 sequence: CACKSGQGTEAFF. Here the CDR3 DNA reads TGTGCCTGTAAGTCGGGACAGGGCACTGAAGCTTTCTTT.